This T cell receptor beta chain was documented in a study of read filtering for tumor transcriptome and immune sequencing. Study summary: Fewer than ten patients were R-ISS I, approximately 15 were R-ISS II, 7 were R-ISS III.

Germline CDR1 SQVTM, CDR2 ANQGSEA. Trimming cost V 0 bases and J 7 bases; bases outside gene matches: 7. The CDR3 is made up of 15 amino acids. At the time of active disease, bone marrow was collected from every patient. In its sample, this clonotype was seen many times. From around 440 ng of RNA, a library with molecular barcoded alpha/delta and beta/gamma adaptors was made. TCRdb used MiXCR to reprocess the reads, holding one entry per CDR3 protein. The data contain roughly 24,000 distinct CDR3 sequences, approximately 14% of them singletons. Sequences were obtained from a population of CD138-negative cells sorted from bone marrow. The TCR sequence derives from a donor aged 40 or over with multiple myeloma. The V call is TRBV29-1, the J call TRBJ2-7, with 12 positions matching TRBD1. The CDR3 DNA reads TGCAGCGTTGAAGATCAGGGACAGGGGGCGTTTGAGCAGTACTTC. Translating it yields CSVEDQGQGAFEQYF.